This TCR beta chain was sequenced in a study of OX40 agonist ivuxolimab in advanced cancers. Study findings and constraints: At 0.1 to 3.0 mg/kg, clonal expansion of CD4+ and CD8+ blood T cells had occurred by week 6. There were also nonresponders showing low normalized T-cell clonal expansion.

With respect to this clone: The antigen remains unidentified.

Germline CDR1 and CDR2: LGHNT and FRNRAP. The CDR3 totals 15 residues. V gave up 3 bases and J gave up 0 bases; unmatched junction bases: 1. The protocol was immunoSEQ multiplex PCR, while the TCRdb copy is restricted to in-frame clones and leaves out a portion. Of some 70,000 clones listed, over 80% are singletons. The sample in question was CD4+ or CD8+ T cells sorted from blood, obtained in a trial of the OX40 agonist ivuxolimab. The J gene is TRBJ2-2, the V gene TRBV12-5; 7 bases are a match to TRBD1. The sequence derives from an adult with an advanced solid tumor such as melanoma, head and neck, liver or kidney cancer. CDR3 DNA sequence: TGTGCTAGTGGTTTAGGACAGGCGAACACCGGGGAGCTGTTTTTT. Protein sequence: CASGLGQANTGELFF.